Here is one T cell receptor beta chain with its context. The antigen remains undetermined. Profiling relied on immunoSEQ multiplex PCR, and the TCRdb table lists in-frame clones only, not all of them. The sample yields some 84,000 clones, around 85% seen once. Germline loops: CDR1 MNHEY, CDR2 SVGAGI. The CDR3 spans 14 residues. The trim removed 6 bases at V and 7 bases at J, leaving 9 bases unmatched. The record originates from a study of T cell responses to AZD1222 COVID-19 vaccine. Overall study results and limits: Compared with day 0, the breadth and depth of the Spike-specific TCR repertoire rose significantly after two doses of AZD1222.

The specimen comprised peripheral blood, sampled 28 days after the second AZD1222 dose. The rearrangement links TRBV6-5 to TRBJ1-2; TRBD1 matches 9 bases. The sequence was collected from an adult who received the AZD1222 COVID-19 vaccine. The CDR3 bases are TGTGCCAGCAGACCCGGACAGGGGAGGAGTGGCTACACCTTC. Translating gives CASRPGQGRSGYTF.